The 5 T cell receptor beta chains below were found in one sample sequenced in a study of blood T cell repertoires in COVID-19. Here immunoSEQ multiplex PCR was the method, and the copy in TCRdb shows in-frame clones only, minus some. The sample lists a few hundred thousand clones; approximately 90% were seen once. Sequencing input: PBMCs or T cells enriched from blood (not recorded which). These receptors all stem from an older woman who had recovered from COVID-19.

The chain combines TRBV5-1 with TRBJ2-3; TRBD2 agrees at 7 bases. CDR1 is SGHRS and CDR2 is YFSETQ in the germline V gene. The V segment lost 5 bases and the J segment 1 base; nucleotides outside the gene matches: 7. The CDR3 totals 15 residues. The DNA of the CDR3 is TGCGCCAGCAGTCCCGACCGGGGGGGCACAGATACGCAGTATTTT. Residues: CASSPDRGGTDTQYF.

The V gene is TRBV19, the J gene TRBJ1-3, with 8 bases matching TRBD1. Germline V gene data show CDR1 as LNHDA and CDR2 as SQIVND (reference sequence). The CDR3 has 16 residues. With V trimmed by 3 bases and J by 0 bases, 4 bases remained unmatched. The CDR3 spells CASSIGTGTSGNTIYF. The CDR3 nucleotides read TGTGCCAGTAGTATCGGGACAGGAACCTCTGGAAACACCATATATTTT.

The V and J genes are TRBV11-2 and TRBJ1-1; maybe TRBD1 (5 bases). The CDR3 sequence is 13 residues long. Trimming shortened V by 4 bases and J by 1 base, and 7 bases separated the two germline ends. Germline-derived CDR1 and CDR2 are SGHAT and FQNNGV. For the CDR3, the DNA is TGTGCCAGCAGCTGGGGGGAGAACACTGAAGCTTTCTTT. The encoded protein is CASSWGENTEAFF.

The CDR3 region has the DNA TGTGCCTGGAGCTTGGGGAGGGATCAGCCCCAGCATTTT. This gives the protein CAWSLGRDQPQHF. This sequence joins TRBV30 and TRBJ1-5, with unresolved D. Germline assignment: CDR1 GTSNPN and CDR2 SVGIG (reference sequence). The CDR3 is made up of 13 amino acids. V lost 3 bases and J lost 5, with 11 bases in between.

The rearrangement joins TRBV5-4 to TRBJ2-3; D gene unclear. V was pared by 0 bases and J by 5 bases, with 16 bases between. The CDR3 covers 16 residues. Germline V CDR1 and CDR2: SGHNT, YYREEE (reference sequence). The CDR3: CASSLGAPGYVDTQYF. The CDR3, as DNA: TGTGCCAGCAGCTTGGGAGCGCCGGGTTATGTAGATACGCAGTATTTT.